This TCR beta chain was sequenced for a study of cytomegalovirus exposure and HLA in healthy donors (TCRdb year 2017). Background on the whole study: In an earlier analysis of roughly 590 of the donors, 276 Gb of sequence data and 95 million to 130 million unique TCR beta sequences from 150 million to 200 million T cells were reported. The T cell repertoires of several hundred subjects were profiled by immunosequencing and related to cytomegalovirus serostatus. All discovery cohort repertoires had been generated using a single sequencing platform. Of the roughly 400 genotyped donors, approximately 83% fell in the genetic ancestry cluster associated with self-reported Caucasian donors. Donor age, sex, ethnicity and CMV serostatus were compiled alongside the repertoire data. Genome-wide SNP genotypes for about 65% of the roughly 700 donors were used in a later genetic analysis, which treated that subset as a discovery cohort. HLA typing covered class I and class II loci at four-digit resolution. Besides the first cohort of hundreds of subjects, a separate validation cohort made up of 120 different subjects was used. The number of donors typed differed by locus, with 629-630 for A, B, C, DRB1 and DQB1, 522 for DQA1, 606 for DPA1, and approximately 470 for DPB1. The study aimed to test whether cataloging public T cell receptors could reveal signatures of past pathogen exposure. An earlier analysis of 500 to 650 of the donors applied high-throughput TCR beta sequencing to assess whether each TCR beta V gene segment acted as functional or pseudogenic. High-throughput TCR immunosequencing, statistical association of individual TCRs with disease status, and machine learning were combined to predict cytomegalovirus infection status. The later analysis used no new phenotypic data to find candidate immune exposures, relying instead on TCR beta sequences and their occurrence across donors. A handful of DR-DQ haplotypes were handled as single units for association and clustering because linkage in the cohort was strong. A later analysis re-analyzed previously published TCR beta repertoires from hundreds of donors and added high-resolution HLA genotyping to study TCR occurrence patterns. Across 398 genotyped donors of the cohort, an average of roughly 250,000 unique TCR beta nucleotide sequences per donor were sequenced, and approximately 19% of those sequences were non-productive. Approximately 300 gigabases of sequencing data and around 80 million unique TCR sequences made up an early release that covered several hundred HLA-typed donors.

Note on this clone: Its antigen remains undetermined. One base away there is no much larger clone; base qualities are not given.

Library generation was performed with the immunoSEQ multiplex PCR assay. A mixture of 60 forward primers for TCR Vbeta segments and 13 reverse primers for TCR Jbeta segments was used in the multiplex PCR. The CDR3 region of rearranged TCR beta genes was amplified from genomic DNA with a multiplex PCR assay. Amplified TCR beta libraries were sequenced as 87-base-pair reads on the Illumina HiSeq System. In the paper's pipeline: A later analysis counted tens of millions of unique TCR beta chains across the roughly 700 repertoires, and 9.5 million to 11 million of these chains were shared by at least two donors. To remove PCR and sequencing errors, raw reads were error-corrected and collapsed into unique sequences using a nearest-neighbor algorithm that merged closely related sequences. CDR3 sequences were aligned to IMGT reference sequences to assign V, D and J gene segments. For a sequence to be retained, a match of at least six nucleotides was required to both a V gene segment and a J gene segment. A rearrangement was called productive if the CDR3 had no stop codons and remained in frame with V and J, and every other rearrangement was called non-productive. CDR3 was defined by IMGT convention, running from the second conserved V-encoded cysteine to the conserved J-encoded phenylalanine. Sequences without an unambiguous match to a single V gene segment were excluded from the earlier analysis of a few hundred of the donors. In an earlier analysis of around 600 of the donors, V segments were called functional above 56.7% productive rearrangements and were called segregating when the between-donor standard deviation exceeded 5%. A statistical classification framework was built to diagnose cytomegalovirus status from the catalog of TCR beta chain sequences. A later analysis assigned V and J genes by comparing TCR nucleotide sequences with IMGT/GENE-DB human TR gene sequences. The TCRdist pipeline was used in a later analysis to assign CDR3 sequences and most-parsimonious VDJ recombination scenarios. In a later analysis, each TCR beta chain was defined by its CDR3 amino acid sequence together with its V-gene family, and reads lacking a unique V-gene family were excluded. A later analysis removed nearly 600 highly shared, low-generation-probability nucleotide sequences to deal with suspected cross-contamination and a sequencing artifact. A later analysis calculated a clonal expansion index for each public chain from normalized within-repertoire ranks of inferred template counts. A later analysis computed generation probabilities with a VDJ recombination model fitted to out-of-frame rearrangements, and checked the results against IGoR. In a later analysis, TCR-TCR, TCR-HLA and TCR-CMV co-occurrence was scored with hypergeometric tests, and a repertoire-size bias correction was applied to TCR pairs. To estimate false discovery rates, a later analysis permuted the HLA or CMV assignments 20 times. In a later analysis, co-occurring TCRs were grouped with DBSCAN, and TCRdist sequence similarity was added when clustering was performed within HLA-allele-positive subsets. Repertoires with fewer than 30,000 or more than 120,000 public chains were left out of co-occurrence clustering, as were five repertoires with anomalous nucleotide sharing. In TCRdb, the immuneACCESS table is reduced to in-frame sequences with V and J assigned. These tables do not hold every clone; where another copy was compared, an unresolved V gene accounts for under half, and the others remain unexplained. Clone size and the V and J calls come from that table; the DNA yielded D and trimming. This sample holds tens of thousands of clones; around four fifths were observed only once. More than 7.5% of the sample is taken by the ten largest.

Here is what the overall study found, with its caveats: Presence/absence analyses assumed roughly uniform sequencing depth across donors, an assumption that may not hold. The sequencing pipeline was judged likely to have produced a cluster of highly shared sequence variants as a technical artifact. Linkage disequilibrium might explain the correlated functional status among segregating V segments, but an unknown experimental factor could not be excluded. The 87-base-pair reads could not distinguish some IMGT-functional V segments, including TRBV6-2 and TRBV6-3, so those segments were excluded. In a later analysis, most CMV-associated TCR beta chains were found to appear HLA-restricted, with HLA associations seemingly driven largely by CMV exposure. An earlier analysis of approximately 500 of the donors showed that most TCR beta V segments appeared in productive rearrangements either about 87% or about 30% of the time, which broadly matched IMGT annotations. In both the original and validation cohorts, the classifier was reported to diagnose cytomegalovirus status with high specificity and sensitivity. A later analysis found that TCR association rates varied across HLA loci, with DRB1 alleles showing the most associated TCRs and HLA-C alleles the fewest. While some public TCRs were present in many individuals, most TCR sequences turned up only very rarely across donors. Assigning TCR associations to individual alleles was difficult when HLA alleles, especially DR and DQ, strongly co-occurred. Because counts were too low, about 18 rarely observed V segments, including chromosome 9 orphons, were excluded from the earlier analysis of 587 of the donors. According to a later analysis, parvovirus B19, influenza, CMV and Epstein-Barr virus appeared linked to several top co-occurrence clusters. The study listed approximately 160 TCR beta chains as associated with cytomegalovirus. According to the authors, the approach could potentially be generalized to other disease states and immunological phenotypes. A later genetic analysis associated a missense DCLRE1C variant with V-gene and J-gene trimming of TCR beta chains, and an independent cohort replicated the association. A further reported finding was that TCR beta sequences accurately predicted the HLA-A and HLA-B alleles for most subjects in the first cohort. The cohort was sequenced for TCR beta chains only, and without alpha or paired-chain data the features that could be detected were limited. At a false discovery rate of 0.05, a later analysis linked under 20,000 TCR beta sequences to specific HLA alleles. In vitro tests confirmed that a few of the cytomegalovirus-associated TCR beta chains recognize cytomegalovirus antigens. A later genetic analysis reported fewer N-insertions in productive TCRs among donors in an Asian-associated ancestry cluster than the approximately 670-donor mean. In a later analysis, HLA-associated TCR beta chains were found to be more clonally expanded and to have lower generation probabilities than equally common non-associated chains. Immune exposure information for the cohort was limited to CMV serostatus. Because HLA typing was unavailable for some donors at each locus, only the typed subset was used in association tests.

The cohort was made up of around 720 healthy bone marrow donors. Cohort members were all nominally healthy when sampled, although unrecorded immune exposures were likely present. The donor was CMV seronegative and was included in the group of 352 seronegative cohort members. A peripheral blood sample was collected from each donor, and TCR beta sequencing was performed on peripheral blood mononuclear cells. Genomic DNA was extracted from the blood cell samples with the Qiagen DNeasy Blood Extraction Kit. V is cut back by 5 bases and J by 7 bases, with 9 bases in the junction unmatched. In the germline V gene, CDR1 corresponds to MDHEN and CDR2 to SYDVKM. Inclusive of the bounding cysteine and phenylalanine, the CDR3 is 15 residues long. Here the CDR3 DNA is all that survives: 45 bases in frame from base 1.

The V and J segments used are TRBV28 and TRBJ2-5, with TRBD1 matching 11 junction bases. Specimen: PBMCs. The receptor's source is a man aged 35-49 years in good health and CMV-seronegative. At the DNA level, the sequence is TGTGCCAGCAGTCCCCGGGACAGGGGGAGTGGGACCCAGTACTTC. Its protein reads: CASSPRDRGSGTQYF.